One and the same sample provided the 21 T cell receptor beta chains below, sequenced in a study of blood T cell repertoires in COVID-19. The data were produced by immunoSEQ multiplex PCR, yet TCRdb's version contains in-frame clones alone and is incomplete. Of a few hundred thousand clones listed, more than 70% are singletons. Sequencing was performed on peripheral blood. All receptors derive from a woman between 50 and 59 years old with acute or convalescent COVID-19.

This rearrangement joins TRBV3-1 (or the pseudogene TRBV3-2) to TRBJ2-7; TRBD2 is a possible D gene (6 bases). CDR3 size: 17 residues. V lost 4 bases and J lost 2, with 21 bases in between. Germline V gene lookup returns CDR1 LGHDT and CDR2 YNNKEL (reference sequence). Written as DNA, the CDR3 is TGTGCCAGCAGCCGCCACGGGGGATCGGGGATCACCTACGAGCAGTACTTC. Its protein is CASSRHGGSGITYEQYF.

The chain uses TRBV14 and TRBJ2-1, with TRBD2 identical over 8 bases. The V segment lost 1 base and the J segment 7 bases; nucleotides outside the gene matches: 3. CDR3 size: 14 residues. The germline V gene encodes CDR1 SGHDN and CDR2 FVKESK. DNA for the CDR3: TGTGCCAGCAGCCAAGGACTAGCGAGTAATGAGCAGTTCTTC. Encoded protein: CASSQGLASNEQFF.

This clone was seen once. This chain links TRBV13 with TRBJ1-1, with unresolved D. The CDR3 is 12 amino acids. Germline CDR1 PRHDT, CDR2 FYEKMQ (reference sequence). The V end was cut by 3 bases, the J end by 7 bases, with 9 bases between. CDR3 residues: CASSFGLVEAFF. For the CDR3, the DNA is TGTGCCAGCAGCTTTGGACTTGTTGAAGCTTTCTTT.

V gene TRBV5-1 combines with J gene TRBJ2-5, with TRBD2 matching 14 bases. The CDR3 runs 15 residues. The J segment lost 4 bases and the V segment lost 7 bases, leaving 6 bases of the junction unmatched. CDR1 is SGHRS, CDR2 YFSETQ, per germline. This CDR3 reads CASGGTSGSIETQYF. The CDR3 DNA is TGCGCCAGCGGAGGGACTAGCGGGAGCATAGAGACCCAGTACTTC.

The chain is built from TRBV9 and TRBJ2-2; TRBD2 matches 9 bases. Losses at the gene ends were 2 bases for V and 4 bases for J; bases not matched to a gene: 3. The CDR3 loop spans 15 amino acids. Per germline, CDR1 SGDLS and CDR2 YYNGEE. The CDR3, as DNA: TGTGCCAGCAGCGTTAGCGGGAGAGGCACCGGGGAGCTGTTTTTT. Residues: CASSVSGRGTGELFF.

The chain has TRBV7-3 and TRBJ1-2, with D possibly matching TRBD1 (5 bases). This CDR3 has 13 residues. The V gene's germline CDR1 is SGHTA and CDR2 FQGTGA. Trimming left V 5 bases short and J 2 bases short, with 9 bases between. In DNA form, the CDR3 reads TGTGCCAGCAGCCCACAGGCGAACTATGGCTACACCTTC. Amino acids: CASSPQANYGYTF.

The CDR3 nucleotides read TGTGCCAGCAGCGTAGCCCGAACAGGGGGCTTAGCTTTCTTT. As protein: CASSVARTGGLAFF. The J gene is TRBJ1-1, the V gene TRBV9; TRBD1 aligns across 9 bases. The CDR3 spans 14 residues. From germline, CDR1 is SGDLS and CDR2 YYNGEE. Unmatched junction bases numbered 7, after V lost 0 bases and J lost 10 bases.

The gene calls are TRBV12-5 and TRBJ2-3, with 7 bases that match TRBD2. The germline V gene encodes CDR1 LGHNT and CDR2 FRNRAP. This CDR3 has 14 residues. Unmatched junction bases numbered 8, after V lost 4 bases and J lost 7 bases. The chain's CDR3 is CASGSGPGGNTQYF. In nucleotides, the CDR3 is TGTGCTAGTGGTTCGGGCCCGGGAGGAAATACGCAGTATTTT.

The rearrangement uses TRBV19 and TRBJ2-1; TRBD2 aligns across 10 bases. Germline CDR1 reads LNHDA; CDR2 reads SQIVND (reference sequence). CDR3 length equals 15 residues. V gave up 9 bases and J gave up 7 bases; unmatched junction bases: 12. DNA of the CDR3: TGTGCCAGCACCTCGGTGGGAGCGGGAGGGAATGAGCAGTTCTTC. Residues: CASTSVGAGGNEQFF. Drawing the rest from reference TRBV19 and TRBJ2-1, the complete variable domain is DGGITQSPKYLFRKEGQNVTLSCEQNLNHDAMYWYRQDPGQGLRLIYYSQIVNDFQKGDIAEGYSVSREKKESFPLTVTSAQKNPTAFYLCASTSVGAGGNEQFFGPGTRLTVL.

The V call is TRBV29-1, the J call TRBJ2-7; perhaps TRBD1 as D (6 bases). Trimming pared 6 bases from V and 0 bases from J, leaving 12 bases between. Germline CDR1 is SQVTM and CDR2 is ANQGSEA. The CDR3 loop spans 13 amino acids. The chain's CDR3 is CSVIGQSSYEQYF. The CDR3 DNA reads as TGCAGCGTAATCGGACAGAGCTCCTACGAGCAGTACTTC.

The chain carries TRBV18 and TRBJ1-6; no clear D gene. Trimming removed 1 base from V and 8 bases from J, with 12 bases in between. CDR3 size: 15 residues. Germline V gene sequence: CDR1 KGHSH, CDR2 LQKENI. The CDR3 sequence is CASSPLGREDSPLHF. CDR3 sequence (DNA): TGTGCCAGCTCACCACTAGGCCGGGAGGATTCACCCCTCCACTTT.

The chain couples TRBV18 to TRBJ1-1; 9 positions agree with TRBD1. There are 16 residues in the CDR3. Germline assignment: CDR1 KGHSH and CDR2 LQKENI. Unmatched junction bases numbered 9, after V lost 3 bases and J lost 4 bases. The CDR3, as DNA: TGTGCCAGCTCACCTAACCAGGGACAGGGAGGCACTGAAGCTTTCTTT. This translates into CASSPNQGQGGTEAFF.

The chain joins TRBV5-1 to TRBJ2-7; 7 positions match TRBD2. Per germline, CDR1 SGHRS and CDR2 YFSETQ. The CDR3 is 16 amino acids. J lost 2 bases, V lost 6 bases, and 14 bases had no gene match. CDR3 sequence (DNA): TGCGCCAGCAAACCTCTTGCGGGAGAAACTACCTACGAGCAGTACTTC. It specifies CASKPLAGETTYEQYF.

The table lists this clone with a count of one. V and J are TRBV5-1 and TRBJ1-4; D possibly corresponds to TRBD1 (5 bases). The CDR3 covers 14 residues. Trimming removed 4 bases at V and 3 bases at J, with 10 bases between. Germline CDR1 reads SGHRS; CDR2 reads YFSETQ. The CDR3, as DNA: TGCGCCAGCAGCCAGGACACCTCTAATGAAAAACTGTTTTTT. Translation gives CASSQDTSNEKLFF.

V usage is TRBV11-3 and J usage is TRBJ2-1; tentative D call: TRBD2 (5 bases). Germline V gives CDR1 SGHNT, CDR2 YENEEA. Between the trimmed V and J ends, which lost 1 base and 7 bases, there was a span of 17 bases. This CDR3 comprises 16 residues. The DNA of the CDR3 is TGTGCCAGCAGCTTAGTTAACGACCCTTCGGGAAATGAGCAGTTCTTC. It yields the protein CASSLVNDPSGNEQFF.

The V gene is TRBV6-6, the J gene TRBJ1-1; no reliable D call. The CDR3 covers 16 residues. V gave up 0 bases and J gave up 1 base, with 12 bases separating them. The germline V gene encodes CDR1 MNHNY and CDR2 SVGAGI (reference sequence). This CDR3 reads CASSYSVTDGNTEAFF. Written as DNA, the CDR3 is TGTGCCAGCAGTTACTCGGTCACAGACGGGAACACTGAAGCTTTCTTT.

The V call is TRBV14, the J call TRBJ2-5; 7 bases match TRBD1. Germline V lookup: CDR1 SGHDN, CDR2 FVKESK. The CDR3 spans 13 residues. The junction had 6 bases not matched to a gene; V was cut back by 6 bases and J by 5 bases. The CDR3 loop reads CASSKQGRETQYF. The CDR3 DNA reads TGTGCCAGCAGTAAACAGGGGCGGGAGACCCAGTACTTC.

The chain has TRBV30 and TRBJ1-6, with a weak D call TRBD1 (5 bases). The germline CDR1 and CDR2 sequences are GTSNPN and SVGIG (reference sequence). The CDR3 sequence is 11 residues long. The V gene lost 3 bases and the J gene lost 9 bases, with 6 bases spanning the gap. The CDR3 coding sequence is TGTGCCTGGAGCACAGGTTCACCCCTCCACTTT. Translation: CAWSTGSPLHF.

The chain couples TRBV6-4 to TRBJ2-1; 7 bases are a match to TRBD2. The germline V gene has CDR1 MRHNA and CDR2 SNTAGT. V was pared by 6 bases and J by 0 bases, with 5 bases of the junction left unmatched. This CDR3 has 15 residues. CDR3 nucleotides: TGTGCCAGCAGCAGCGGGACTACCTCCTACAATGAGCAGTTCTTC. It is translated as CASSSGTTSYNEQFF.

The J gene is TRBJ1-1, the V gene TRBV27; no clear D. Germline V CDR1 and CDR2: MNHEY, SMNVEV (reference sequence). Deletions cut 5 bases from V and 0 bases from J, with 13 bases between. CDR3 length: 15 amino acids. The CDR3 here is CASSILPLVNTEAFF. The CDR3, as DNA: TGTGCCAGCAGTATTCTCCCCCTCGTGAACACTGAAGCTTTCTTT.

The chain carries TRBV4-3 and TRBJ1-1; the match to TRBD1 covers 8 bases. The ends lost 4 bases at V and 6 bases at J; junction bases unmatched: 10. Germline V lookup: CDR1 LGHNA, CDR2 YSLEER. CDR3 length: 15 residues. The CDR3 coding sequence is TGCGCCAGCAGCCGCACGAACAGGGGGGTCTCTGAAGCTTTCTTT. Translated, it gives CASSRTNRGVSEAFF.